What follows are 3 T cell receptor beta chains derived from one specimen sequenced in a study of blood T cell repertoires in COVID-19. Libraries were prepared by immunoSEQ multiplex PCR; TCRdb keeps only in-frame clonotypes and omits some of them. This sample has about 54,000 clones, with approximately 90% found just once. Material for sequencing was peripheral blood. The source is a woman aged 35 to 49 with active COVID-19.

The chain employs TRBV4-2 and TRBJ2-7; 11 bases align to TRBD1. Trimming took 1 base from V and 2 from J; bases not matched to a gene: 19. The CDR3 has 21 residues. Germline V gene lookup returns CDR1 LGHNA and CDR2 YNFKEQ. The CDR3 nucleotides are TGTGCCAGCAGCCAAGCGGGGGCGGGGGACAGGGGGACCAATGCGGCCTACGAGCAGTACTTC. It specifies CASSQAGAGDRGTNAAYEQYF.

The V and J genes are TRBV12-3 or TRBV12-4 and TRBJ2-5; the D is unclear. V was clipped by 5 bases and J by 5 bases, with 12 bases between them. This CDR3 comprises 13 residues. The CDR3 loop is CASSALALETQYF. CDR3 nucleotides: TGTGCCAGCAGTGCGCTCGCGTTGGAGACCCAGTACTTC.

The rearrangement joins TRBV4-3 to TRBJ2-7, with TRBD1 as a possible D gene (6 bases). The CDR3 sequence is 15 residues long. Germline V gene sequence: CDR1 LGHNA, CDR2 YSLEER. With 5 bases removed from V and 1 base from J, the gap between germline ends came to 15 bases. The DNA of the CDR3 is TGCGCCAGCAGCTCGGGGACACACCCGTCCTACGAGCAGTACTTC. Translating it yields CASSSGTHPSYEQYF.